This T cell receptor (beta chain) was documented in a study of patients and donors after allogeneic stem cell transplantation. CDR1 LGHNT and CDR2 FRNRAP come from the germline V gene. The V segment lost 6 bases and the J segment 5 bases; nucleotides outside the gene matches: 7. CDR3 length equals 15 residues. TCRdb reanalysed the RT-PCR reads using MiXCR and keeps one entry per CDR3 protein. The sample lists about a million distinct CDR3 sequences; roughly 17% were seen once. Sequencing was carried out using blood, either unsorted or a sorted T cell fraction (not recorded which). The origin of this receptor is a human donor who was either an allogeneic HSCT recipient or a stem cell or donor lymphocyte infusion donor (not recorded which). It is not recorded whose cells these are; they may come from a transplant donor. The rearrangement links TRBV12-5 to TRBJ2-1; 10 bases align to TRBD2. The CDR3 DNA reads TGTGCTAGTGGCCTGGGACTAGCGAGACACAATGAGCAGTTCTTC. Translated: CASGLGLARHNEQFF.